These 25 T cell receptor beta chains share one sample of origin, sequenced in a study of technical replicates of blood from a handful of donors. Some clones are missing from TCRdb's copy, which holds only in-frame ones; the method was immunoSEQ multiplex PCR. The sample shows under 95,000 clones, less than 95% of them seen only once. Sequenced sample: T cells isolated from PBMCs. Every receptor here comes from a human donor in good health.

The rearrangement links TRBV11-2 to TRBJ2-1, with TRBD1 identical over 9 bases. Trimming removed 4 bases from V and 9 bases from J; junction bases left unmatched: 10. Germline CDR1 and CDR2: SGHAT and FQNNGV. There are 15 residues in the CDR3. The CDR3 coding sequence is TGTGCCAGCAGCTCCCCCCACAGGGGGCGGGTTGAGCAGTTCTTC. Encoded protein: CASSSPHRGRVEQFF.

This clone was seen once. The CDR3 reads CASSTGQGAYEQYF. DNA of the CDR3: TGCGCCAGCAGCACCGGACAGGGAGCCTACGAGCAGTACTTC. The chain has TRBV5-1 and TRBJ2-7; 8 bases match TRBD1. J lost 2 bases, V lost 4 bases, and 5 bases had no gene match. The CDR3 consists of 14 residues. Germline assignment: CDR1 SGHRS and CDR2 YFSETQ.

The V and J genes are TRBV7-9 and TRBJ1-2, with D perhaps matching TRBD1 (5 bases). The germline V gene encodes CDR1 SEHNR and CDR2 FQNEAQ (reference sequence). This CDR3 is 15 amino acids long. Deletions cut 1 base from V and 4 bases from J, with 13 bases between. CDR3 sequence (DNA): TGTGCCAGCAGCTTAGAGCAGGGCTCCTTCTATGGCTACACCTTC. Its translation: CASSLEQGSFYGYTF.

The chain links TRBV18 to TRBJ2-5, with D maybe TRBD1 (6 bases). The CDR3 runs to 15 residues. Germline CDR1 is KGHSH and CDR2 is LQKENI. V shed 2 bases and J shed 5 bases, with 15 bases lying between them. CDR3: CASSPFQGSVETQYF. CDR3 in DNA: TGTGCCAGCTCACCATTTCAGGGGTCCGTCGAGACCCAGTACTTC.

The chain recombines TRBV15 with TRBJ1-3; TRBD1 is a possible D gene (5 bases). The CDR3 extends over 15 amino acids. Trimming removed 5 bases at V and 0 bases at J, with 11 bases between. CDR1 LNHNV and CDR2 YYDKDF come from the germline V gene (reference sequence). In nucleotides, the CDR3 is TGTGCCACCAGCCTGGACATTACCTCTGGAAACACCATATATTTT. Residues: CATSLDITSGNTIYF.

This clone occurred once. The chain combines TRBV2 with TRBJ1-2, with unresolved D. Looked up from germline, CDR1 is SNHLY and CDR2 is FYNNEI. Between the trimmed V and J ends, which lost 0 bases and 6 bases, there was a span of 14 bases. CDR3 length: 15 amino acids. This chain's CDR3 is CASSEAANPFDGYTF. The CDR3 nucleotides read TGTGCCAGCAGTGAAGCAGCGAACCCTTTCGATGGCTACACCTTC.

CDR3: CASSADRDGQFF. The CDR3 DNA sequence: TGTGCCAGCAGTGCTGACAGGGACGGGCAGTTCTTC. V and J are TRBV2 and TRBJ2-1, with 7 bases lining up with TRBD1. This CDR3 has 12 residues. V gave up 4 bases and J gave up 12 bases; unmatched junction bases: 6. Germline CDR1 and CDR2: SNHLY and FYNNEI.

The chain links TRBV28 to TRBJ2-1; the D gene is possibly TRBD1 (6 bases). This CDR3 spans 13 amino acids. V gave up 6 bases and J gave up 7 bases, with 13 bases separating them. Germline V gives CDR1 MDHEN, CDR2 SYDVKM. Written as DNA, the CDR3 is TGTGCCAGCAGCCGGACAGTTACGAATGAGCAGTTCTTC. Its translation: CASSRTVTNEQFF.

The chain uses TRBV5-1 and TRBJ2-3, with D maybe TRBD2 (5 bases). This CDR3 is 14 amino acids long. Germline V lookup: CDR1 SGHRS, CDR2 YFSETQ. V lost 3 bases, J lost 6 bases, and 14 bases lay in between. Written as DNA, the CDR3 is TGCGCCAGCAGCTGGGCGACTACTGGGGATACGCAGTATTTT. Its translation is CASSWATTGDTQYF.

The J gene is TRBJ2-7, the V gene TRBV6-5; maybe TRBD1 (6 bases). Germline CDR1 is MNHEY and CDR2 is SVGAGI. The CDR3 covers 14 residues. Trimming stripped 6 bases from V and 7 bases from J, with 19 bases between. The CDR3 DNA is TGTGCCAGCAGCCTACATGACAGGCCGGGAGAGCAGTACTTC. This codes for CASSLHDRPGEQYF.

The genes are TRBV7-9 and TRBJ2-7; 7 positions match TRBD1. The length of the CDR3 is 16 residues. Germline trimming cut 2 bases from V and 1 base from J; bases unmatched to any gene: 8. Germline V gene lookup returns CDR1 SEHNR and CDR2 FQNEAQ (reference sequence). This CDR3 reads CASSLRTGYSSYEQYF. In nucleotides, the CDR3 is TGTGCCAGCAGCTTAAGGACAGGATATTCTTCCTACGAGCAGTACTTC.

This clone was seen a single time. For the CDR3, the DNA is TGCGCCAGCAGCTTGGACCGGTCAGGTACTCGATACAATGAGCAGTTCTTC. Amino acids: CASSLDRSGTRYNEQFF. The chain uses TRBV5-1 and TRBJ2-1; D gene unclear. Per germline, CDR1 SGHRS and CDR2 YFSETQ. CDR3 size: 17 residues. The V end lost 0 bases, the J end lost 4 bases, and 17 bases lay between the germline ends.

The chain links TRBV7-2 to TRBJ2-7; perhaps TRBD2 as D (5 bases). The germline V gene has CDR1 SGHTA and CDR2 FQGNSA. Deletions cut 4 bases from V and 6 bases from J, with 16 bases between. This CDR3 is 14 amino acids long. The CDR3 DNA follows: TGTGCCAGCAGCTCGACATCTAGCTCGCCCGAGCAGTACTTC. Translated: CASSSTSSSPEQYF. Based on the CDR3 plus reference TRBV7-2 and TRBJ2-7, the full variable domain is GAGVSQSPSNKVTEKGKDVELRCDPISGHTALYWYRQSLGQGLEFLIYFQGNSAPDKSGLPSDRFSAERTGGSVSTLTIQRTQQEDSAVYLCASSSTSSSPEQYFGPGTRLTVT.

CDR3 amino acids: CASSGRVWTEAFF. CDR3 DNA sequence: TGTGCCAGCAGTGGCAGGGTCTGGACTGAAGCTTTCTTT. The V gene is TRBV6-1, the J gene TRBJ1-1; a weak D match, TRBD1 (5 bases). With 4 bases removed from V and 5 bases from J, the gap between germline ends came to 11 bases. This CDR3 has 13 amino acids. CDR1 is MNHNS, CDR2 SASEGT, per germline.

The V gene is TRBV6-5, the J gene TRBJ2-2, with D tentatively TRBD2 (6 bases). V lost 10 bases, J lost 0 bases, and 15 bases lay in between. CDR3 length equals 15 residues. Germline CDR1 and CDR2: MNHEY and SVGAGI. The CDR3 here is CATLGSGSNTGELFF. CDR3 bases: TGTGCCACCCTGGGCAGCGGGTCGAACACCGGGGAGCTGTTTTTT.

This clone was observed a single time. This chain connects TRBV5-1 to TRBJ2-2; 7 bases agree with TRBD1. Germline assignment: CDR1 SGHRS and CDR2 YFSETQ. V gave up 4 bases and J gave up 4 bases; unmatched junction bases: 4. This CDR3 has 14 residues. The CDR3 DNA reads as TGCGCCAGCAGCACCACAGGGGCCACCGGGGAGCTGTTTTTT. This gives the protein CASSTTGATGELFF.

This sequence joins TRBV4-1 and TRBJ2-7; 10 positions agree with TRBD2. J gave up 7 bases and V 0 bases, and 9 bases lay outside the gene matches. Germline-derived CDR1 and CDR2 are MGHRA and YSYEKL. This CDR3 comprises 16 residues. The CDR3 bases are TGCGCCAGCAGCCAAGATGGCCTAGCGGGGGAATCGGAGCAGTACTTC. It codes for CASSQDGLAGESEQYF.

The rearrangement uses TRBV6-1 and TRBJ1-1, with 9 positions matching TRBD1. The CDR3 length is 15 residues. Trimming removed 4 bases from V and 6 bases from J; junction bases left unmatched: 9. CDR1 is MNHNS and CDR2 is SASEGT in the germline V gene. The DNA for the CDR3 is TGTGCCAGCAGTGTATCGACAGGGGGATTTTCTGAAGCTTTCTTT. It translates to CASSVSTGGFSEAFF.

Of note for this clone: The sample carries other DNA sequences with the same CDR3. This chain connects TRBV9 to TRBJ2-7, with D perhaps matching TRBD2 (6 bases). Germline CDR1 SGDLS, CDR2 YYNGEE. CDR3 length: 14 amino acids. Trimming cost V 0 bases and J 3 bases, with 10 bases left between them. CDR3 protein: CASSVGQGGYEQYF. In nucleotides, the CDR3 is TGTGCCAGCAGCGTAGGCCAGGGAGGCTACGAGCAGTACTTC.

This rearrangement joins TRBV30 to TRBJ2-3; D is unclear. This CDR3 comprises 16 residues. Between the trimmed V and J ends, which lost 2 bases and 7 bases, there was a span of 22 bases. From germline, CDR1 is GTSNPN and CDR2 SVGIG (reference sequence). CDR3 sequence reads: CAWSPFEAEPLNTQYF. The CDR3, as DNA: TGTGCCTGGAGTCCCTTCGAGGCAGAACCCCTTAATACGCAGTATTTT.

V gene TRBV27 combines with J gene TRBJ1-5; no clear D. Germline V gene data show CDR1 as MNHEY and CDR2 as SMNVEV (reference sequence). The CDR3 covers 15 residues. V was clipped by 2 bases and J by 6 bases, with 14 bases between them. This CDR3 is CASSLTLSPGQPQHF. The CDR3 DNA reads as TGTGCCAGCAGTTTAACCCTATCCCCAGGTCAGCCCCAGCATTTT.

The table lists this clone with a count of one. This chain connects TRBV7-9 to TRBJ1-1; tentative D call: TRBD1 (5 bases). The germline V and J ends were trimmed by 4 bases and 5 bases, with 11 bases remaining between them. The CDR3 contains 13 residues. CDR1 SEHNR and CDR2 FQNEAQ come from the germline V gene (reference sequence). This CDR3 reads CASSSPGWTEAFF. CDR3 nucleotide sequence: TGTGCCAGCAGCTCACCAGGGTGGACTGAAGCTTTCTTT.

V and J are TRBV28 and TRBJ1-1; 8 positions agree with TRBD1. The CDR3 contains 15 residues. V lost 6 bases, J lost 4 bases, and 10 bases stayed unmatched. The germline V gene encodes CDR1 MDHEN and CDR2 SYDVKM. CDR3 residues: CASSLGGQGSTEAFF. The CDR3 bases are TGTGCCAGCAGCTTGGGAGGACAGGGTAGCACTGAAGCTTTCTTT.

This chain joins TRBV30 and TRBJ1-2, with D tentatively TRBD1 (6 bases). V was trimmed by 5 bases and J by 12 bases, leaving 16 bases between them. Germline V gives CDR1 GTSNPN, CDR2 SVGIG (reference sequence). The CDR3 runs 11 residues. For the CDR3, the DNA is TGTGCCTGGGGGCCCCAGGGGCCAGACACCTTC. Amino acids: CAWGPQGPDTF.

This clone occurred a few times. The J gene is TRBJ1-5, the V gene TRBV9; D uncertain. V shed 0 bases and J shed 4 bases, with 8 bases lying between them. Per germline, CDR1 SGDLS and CDR2 YYNGEE. The CDR3 is 14 amino acids. CDR3 protein: CASSVDGSNQPQHF. DNA for the CDR3: TGTGCCAGCAGCGTAGACGGGTCGAATCAGCCCCAGCATTTT. Full variable domain (missing parts from reference TRBV9 and TRBJ1-5): DSGVTQTPKHLITATGQRVTLRCSPRSGDLSVYWYQQSLDQGLQFLIQYYNGEERAKGNILERFSAQQFPDLHSELNLSSLELGDSALYFCASSVDGSNQPQHFGDGTRLSIL.